Listed below are T cell receptor beta chains from one sample, sequenced in a study of blood T cell repertoires in COVID-19. Clones were read by immunoSEQ multiplex PCR, and TCRdb kept only the in-frame ones, dropping some. The sample yields some 200,000 clones, roughly 88% seen once. Specimen: peripheral blood. The receptors originated from a man aged 18 to 35 with active or convalescent COVID-19. Each CDR3 is given with its conserved first and last residue. D genes are given only for firm matches. Clone size is stated in some rows and not others, as once, few, many or a class when expanded.

j_call,cdr3_length,d_call,v_call,clone_size,cdr3_aa,cdr3_nt
TRBJ1-2,12,-,TRBV30,-,CAWSYSNYGYTF,TGTGCCTGGAGCTATTCTAACTATGGCTACACCTTC
TRBJ2-5,14,-,TRBV11-2,-,CASSLVGTSQSQYF,TGTGCCAGCAGCTTAGTAGGGACTTCCCAATCCCAGTACTTC
TRBJ2-1,17,TRBD1,TRBV24-1,-,CATSDSYRDRANNEQFF,TGTGCCACCAGTGATTCCTACCGGGACAGGGCCAACAATGAGCAGTTCTTC
TRBJ2-7,20,TRBD2,TRBV15,-,CATSRVWPGLAVPSSYEQYF,TGTGCCACCAGCAGAGTATGGCCGGGACTAGCGGTCCCGAGCTCCTACGAGCAGTACTTC
TRBJ1-1,13,-,TRBV30,-,CAWSPGLGTEAFF,TGTGCCTGGAGTCCAGGGCTGGGCACTGAAGCTTTCTTT
TRBJ2-2,12,-,TRBV30,-,CAWSVGQGELFF,TGTGCCTGGAGTGTAGGACAGGGGGAGCTGTTTTTT
TRBJ1-2,14,-,TRBV19,once,CASSTLTARYGYTF,TGTGCCAGTAGTACCCTAACAGCTCGTTATGGCTACACCTTC
TRBJ2-3,15,TRBD1,TRBV5-1,-,CASSAGTVSTDTQYF,TGCGCCAGCAGCGCAGGGACAGTCAGCACAGATACGCAGTATTTT
TRBJ2-5,14,-,TRBV5-1,-,CASSLVLSGETQYF,TGCGCCAGCAGCTTGGTTCTCAGCGGGGAGACCCAGTACTTC
TRBJ2-4,19,TRBD2,TRBV7-2,-,CASSLVVAGGPRAKNIQYF,TGTGCCAGCAGCTTAGTAGTAGCGGGAGGGCCGAGGGCCAAAAACATTCAGTACTTC
TRBJ2-3,13,-,TRBV5-6,once,CASRGGSTDTQYF,TGTGCCAGCAGGGGAGGTAGCACAGATACGCAGTATTTT
TRBJ1-5,15,-,TRBV28,-,CASNIGVLANQPQHF,TGTGCCAGCAATATTGGGGTTCTAGCGAATCAGCCCCAGCATTTT
TRBJ1-2,15,TRBD1,TRBV5-1,-,CASSLEGQGPYGYTF,TGCGCCAGCAGCTTGGAGGGACAGGGACCCTATGGCTACACCTTC
TRBJ2-7,13,-,TRBV14,once,CASSPRWIKEQYF,TGTGCCAGCAGCCCCAGGTGGATCAAGGAGCAGTACTTC
TRBJ1-5,14,TRBD1,TRBV29-1,-,CSVGQGSGNQPQHF,TGCAGCGTTGGACAGGGATCGGGCAATCAGCCCCAGCATTTT
TRBJ2-3,16,TRBD2,TRBV24-1,-,CATSDRTSGRGDTQYF,TGTGCCACCAGTGACCGGACTAGCGGGAGAGGAGATACGCAGTATTTT
TRBJ2-1,19,TRBD2,TRBV29-1,-,CSVRRGTSGISSSYNEQFF,TGCAGCGTCCGTCGGGGGACTAGCGGGATATCAAGTTCCTACAATGAGCAGTTCTTC
TRBJ2-3,14,TRBD1,TRBV19,-,CASYGQDPPDTQYF,TGTGCCAGCTATGGACAGGACCCCCCAGATACGCAGTATTTT
TRBJ1-5,13,TRBD1,TRBV2,-,CASKDRGSQPQHF,TGTGCCAGCAAGGACAGGGGAAGTCAGCCCCAGCATTTT
TRBJ2-1,15,TRBD2,TRBV5-1,-,CASRTGTSSYNEQFF,TGCGCCAGCAGAACCGGGACTAGCTCCTACAATGAGCAGTTCTTC
TRBJ2-2,13,TRBD1,TRBV18,-,CASSPRGPGELFF,TGTGCCAGCTCACCAAGGGGGCCCGGGGAGCTGTTTTTT
TRBJ1-1,14,-,TRBV24-1,few,CAARAKDSDTEAFF,TGTGCCGCAAGGGCTAAGGACAGTGACACTGAAGCTTTCTTT
TRBJ2-3,14,TRBD2,TRBV20-1,-,CSASTGTSPDTQYF,TGCAGTGCTAGTACAGGGACTAGTCCAGATACGCAGTATTTT
TRBJ2-1,15,TRBD1,TRBV5-4,once,CASSGGQGPYNEQFF,TGTGCCAGCAGCGGGGGACAGGGCCCCTACAATGAGCAGTTCTTC
TRBJ2-1,16,-,TRBV7-8,-,CASSLGQGPGVNEQFF,TGTGCCAGCAGCTTAGGTCAAGGTCCAGGGGTGAATGAGCAGTTCTTC